The clone carrying this T cell receptor (beta chain) was seen a handful of times. The antigen is unknown. The time point: sample taken at primary tumor resection. There were roughly 72 donors, all of them untreated patients with early-stage non-small cell lung cancer. The sequenced material consisted of unsorted whole RNA from tumor, nontumor lung or frozen PBMC. This specimen comes from a study of spatial heterogeneity in lung cancer. Study at large: Sequence detection consistently recorded a greater number of beta-chain than alpha-chain sequences. Strong correlation was found between tumor-region TCR transcript counts and a T cell module score from matched bulk RNA-seq. Whole-study findings and limits: For expanded intratumoral alpha and beta TCRs, counts tracked tumor mutation counts.

Via MiXCR, TCRdb re-called the 5' RACE reads, giving one row per CDR3 protein. The sample consists of about 20,000 distinct CDR3 sequences, less than 20% of them appearing once. Trimming pared 6 bases from V and 4 bases from J, leaving 21 bases between. CDR3 length: 16 amino acids. Germline CDR1 reads MDHEN; CDR2 reads SYDVKM. The sample consisted of lung tumor tissue, taken at surgery. This receptor was obtained from a female donor with early-stage non-small cell lung cancer. The gene calls are TRBV28 and TRBJ1-2; D remains unclear. In DNA form, the CDR3 reads TGTGCCAGCAGGCCCCCAGGAGGAGTATCGGGCTATGGCTACACCTTC. Protein product: CASRPPGGVSGYGYTF.